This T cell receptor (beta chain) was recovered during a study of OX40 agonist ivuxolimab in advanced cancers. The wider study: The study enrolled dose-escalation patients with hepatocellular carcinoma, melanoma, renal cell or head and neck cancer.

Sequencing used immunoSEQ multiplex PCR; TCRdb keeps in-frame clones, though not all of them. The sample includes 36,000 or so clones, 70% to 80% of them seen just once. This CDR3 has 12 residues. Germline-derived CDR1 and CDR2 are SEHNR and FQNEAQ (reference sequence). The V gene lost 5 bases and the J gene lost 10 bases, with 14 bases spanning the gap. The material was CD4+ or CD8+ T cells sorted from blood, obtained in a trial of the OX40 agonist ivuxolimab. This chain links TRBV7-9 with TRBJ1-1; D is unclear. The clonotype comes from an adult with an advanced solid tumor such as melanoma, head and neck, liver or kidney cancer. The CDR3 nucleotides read TGTGCCAGCAGCCCCCTAGTTTGGGGAGCTTTCTTT. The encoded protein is CASSPLVWGAFF.